This T cell receptor beta chain was found in a study of long-term antiretroviral therapy in people with HIV. A v3.0 immunoSEQ assay was performed at survey level. Assay: immunoSEQ multiplex PCR; the TCRdb copy retains only in-frame clones and omits some. This table holds around 29,000 clones, nearly 95% found once. Participants living with HIV all received treatment in the United States. The germline V gene encodes CDR1 SGHDT and CDR2 YYEEEE. The CDR3 totals 16 residues. Trimming took 0 bases from V and 0 from J, leaving 12 bases between them. The chain employs TRBV5-6 and TRBJ1-1, with TRBD1 as a possible D gene (5 bases). The TCR was taken from a woman between 40 and 50 years old with HIV. The material was unsorted PBMCs, obtained approximately 6.5 years after starting antiretroviral therapy. The CDR3 coding sequence is TGTGCCAGCAGCTTGGTTGGAGGGGAGGTGAACACTGAAGCTTTCTTT. As protein: CASSLVGGEVNTEAFF.